The T cell receptor beta chain described here comes from a study of human T cells and chemical hapten exposure. As for the study in general: In the sensitization step, 2% DPC was placed on roughly 2 cm by roughly 2 cm of upper inner arm skin. Slight differences in pooled library volume were the main source of varying TCR yields across samples.

TCRdb redid the calling of the RACE reads with MiXCR, one entry per CDR3 protein. The sample has 150,000 to 200,000 distinct CDR3 sequences, roughly 14% seen once. CDR3 size: 13 residues. Trimming shortened V by 5 bases and J by 4 bases, and 11 bases separated the two germline ends. This clonotype has more than one count but fewer than ten. Its antigen is unidentified. General study findings and limits: In comparison with controls, expanded TCRs gave rise to a significantly larger number of large CDR3 similarity clusters.

The time point was: patch test 1, 2 weeks after DPC sensitization. Treatment reported: therapeutic diphenylcyclopropenone sensitization with weekly scalp DPC. At every patch-test visit, blood was drawn before the patch test was applied. The starting material was whole blood, obtained in connection with sensitization to the hapten diphenylcyclopropenone (DPC). This clonotype was obtained from a young woman with alopecia areata. Some clones in this sample may be carry-over from other donors' samples. This rearrangement joins TRBV12-3 or TRBV12-4 to TRBJ1-1; D unresolved. The CDR3 region has the DNA TGTGCCAGCAGTCGGGAGTGGGTCACTGAAGCTTTCTTT. Translated, it gives CASSREWVTEAFF.